This T cell receptor beta chain was observed in a study of regulatory T cells in long-lasting Graves disease. The authors built TCR beta libraries using iRepertoire HTBI primers and Arm-PCR of CDR3 regions. TCRdb fed the multiplex PCR reads into MiXCR, producing one record per CDR3 protein. The sample records 300,000 to 400,000 distinct CDR3 sequences, 16% being singletons. Time point described: newly diagnosed GD, antithyroid drugs for less than 3 months. PBMC RNA served as the TCR library source. Study conclusions and caveats: Persistent disease preferred TRBV28, TRBJ1-2 and TRBJ2-5.

The sample holds many counts of this clonotype. Antigen specificity is unknown. The CDR3 is 14 amino acids. This same sample was also taken into another study, of T cells in Graves' hyperthyroidism and ophthalmopathy.

This receptor was obtained from a man aged 35-49 years with Graves disease. V gene TRBV3-2 combines with J gene TRBJ2-5; the table names TRBD1, a call not compared with the DNA. TRBV3-2 is an annotated pseudogene. The input for sequencing was peripheral blood mononuclear cells (PBMCs), taken at new diagnosis, from a patient treated with antithyroid drugs. The CDR3 nucleotides are TGTGCCAGCGTAATATCCGGGCTACAAGAGACCCAGTACTTC. Its protein product is CASVISGLQETQYF.